This record covers a single T cell receptor (beta chain). Antigen unknown. This entry comes from a study of T cell responses to AZD1222 COVID-19 vaccine. Sequenced by immunoSEQ multiplex PCR; TCRdb stores in-frame clones only, minus some. The sample lists 94,000 or so clones; 80% to 90% were seen once. Study conclusions and caveats: The donors showed a predominance of white British ancestry and of females, with possible underestimation of clonal diversity.

The V and J ends lost 0 bases and 4 bases respectively, with 10 bases between them. The CDR3 extends over 14 amino acids. Germline V gene lookup returns CDR1 SGDLS and CDR2 YYNGEE. The sample in question was peripheral blood, obtained on day 0 of AZD1222 vaccination. The TCR originated in an adult in good health. This chain links TRBV9 with TRBJ1-2; D perhaps matches TRBD1 (5 bases). The chain's CDR3 is CASSVERGPYGYTF. CDR3 DNA sequence: TGTGCCAGCAGCGTAGAAAGGGGACCCTATGGCTACACCTTC.